The 25 T cell receptor beta chains listed next were all sequenced from one sample in a study of shared clonotypes between healthy human individuals. TCRdb's table, derived via immunoSEQ multiplex PCR, lists solely in-frame clones and lacks some. The sample comprises roughly 2,500,000 clones, under 95% of which are singletons, and 0.36% rests with the top ten. Source material: naive CD4+ T cells from PBMCs. Subset specified: CD45RA+ positively selected. These receptors all come from a man aged 18 to 30 in good health. Some clones in this sample may be carry-over from other donors' samples.

As for this clone: Compared with germline, one end of the junction differs, possibly owing to a read error. The chain uses TRBV25-1 and TRBJ2-7, with 13 bases identical to TRBD2. The CDR3 contains 17 residues. Germline V gene data show CDR1 as MGHDK and CDR2 as SYGVNS. CDR3: CPSGTRTSGRSVYEQYF. The CDR3 DNA follows: TGTCCCAGCGGGACGAGGACTAGCGGGAGATCGGTCTACGAGCAGTACTTC.

This chain uses TRBV27 with TRBJ1-2, with 11 bases aligning to TRBD1. The trim removed 5 bases at V and 4 bases at J, leaving 6 bases unmatched. Germline loops: CDR1 MNHEY, CDR2 SMNVEV (reference sequence). This CDR3 has 15 residues. The CDR3 here is CASSRGTGGPYGYTF. The CDR3 nucleotides are TGTGCCAGCAGTCGCGGGACAGGGGGACCCTATGGCTACACCTTC.

This chain joins TRBV7-9 and TRBJ1-3, with unresolved D. This CDR3 has 15 residues. Germline assignment: CDR1 SEHNR and CDR2 FQNEAQ (reference sequence). V dropped 5 bases and J dropped 2 bases, with 13 bases sitting between them. CDR3 protein: CASSKAWRAGNTIYF. For the CDR3, the DNA is TGTGCCAGCAGCAAGGCCTGGAGGGCTGGAAACACCATATATTTT.

V and J are TRBV14 and TRBJ2-7; D is possibly TRBD2 (5 bases). Germline V gene sequence: CDR1 SGHDN, CDR2 FVKESK. CDR3 length: 15 amino acids. Trimming took off 0 bases at V and 6 bases at J, with 15 bases between the two ends. The CDR3 loop is CASSQDLIRGSEQYF. The CDR3 coding sequence is TGTGCCAGCAGCCAAGACCTTATCCGGGGATCCGAGCAGTACTTC.

This clone was recorded only once. This rearrangement joins TRBV18 to TRBJ2-1; possible D gene TRBD2, 6 bases. The CDR3 totals 13 residues. V was pared by 4 bases and J by 6 bases, with 10 bases between. Per germline, CDR1 KGHSH and CDR2 LQKENI. The chain's CDR3 is CASSQPGLNEQFF. The CDR3 DNA reads as TGTGCCAGCTCACAACCGGGACTCAATGAGCAGTTCTTC.

The table lists this clone with a few counts. The chain combines TRBV15 with TRBJ1-5, with D maybe TRBD1 (5 bases). Trimming pared 6 bases from V and 6 bases from J, leaving 15 bases between. The CDR3 extends over 14 amino acids. CDR1 and CDR2 from the germline V gene are LNHNV and YYDKDF (reference sequence). CDR3 DNA sequence: TGTGCCACCAGTCGAGGTACAGGCGCTCAGCCCCAGCATTTT. Protein product: CATSRGTGAQPQHF.

Notes on this clone: The sample carries other DNA sequences with the same CDR3. The rearrangement links TRBV7-9 to TRBJ1-1, with D hard to call. The V end was cut by 5 bases, the J end by 1 base, with 8 bases between. This CDR3 spans 13 amino acids. Germline V gene lookup returns CDR1 SEHNR and CDR2 FQNEAQ (reference sequence). The CDR3 protein is CASSRLGNTEAFF. CDR3 DNA: TGTGCCAGCAGCCGACTGGGGAACACTGAAGCTTTCTTT.

The chain employs TRBV7-9 and TRBJ2-5, with a tentative D call TRBD1 (5 bases). The CDR3 has 12 amino acids. Germline values: CDR1 SEHNR, CDR2 FQNEAQ (reference sequence). V was trimmed by 5 bases and J by 5 bases, leaving 9 bases between them. The chain's CDR3 is CASSTNRETQYF. CDR3 in DNA: TGTGCCAGCAGCACGAACAGGGAGACCCAGTACTTC.

The genes are TRBV29-1 and TRBJ1-1, with D unclear. Deletions cut 1 base from V and 10 bases from J, with 16 bases between. The germline CDR1 and CDR2 sequences are SQVTM and ANQGSEA. The CDR3 has 13 residues. Here the CDR3 reads CSVEGSFRGAAFF. The CDR3 region has the DNA TGCAGCGTTGAAGGATCATTCCGGGGAGCAGCTTTCTTT.

J is TRBJ1-1 and V is TRBV6-5; no definite D call. This CDR3 region has 14 residues. CDR1 and CDR2 from the germline V gene are MNHEY and SVGAGI. Trimming removed 2 bases at V and 1 base at J, with 8 bases between. The CDR3 DNA follows: TGTGCCAGCAGTTACGCGGTGGGGAACACTGAAGCTTTCTTT. The encoded protein is CASSYAVGNTEAFF.

This clone was observed once. The genes are TRBV7-3 and TRBJ2-3; TRBD2 might be the D (6 bases). Trimming removed 5 bases at V and 0 bases at J, with 12 bases between. The CDR3 runs 15 residues. The germline V gene encodes CDR1 SGHTA and CDR2 FQGTGA. The CDR3 loop reads CASSTGGYSTDTQYF. The CDR3 bases are TGTGCCAGCAGCACCGGGGGTTATAGCACAGATACGCAGTATTTT.

To note about this clone: Distinct nucleotide sequences in the sample also encode this CDR3. The chain joins TRBV28 to TRBJ2-2, with TRBD2 matching 10 bases. Germline assignment: CDR1 MDHEN and CDR2 SYDVKM. Unmatched junction bases numbered 6, after V lost 4 bases and J lost 4 bases. The CDR3 totals 16 residues. The CDR3 sequence is CASSSPSGRATGELFF. For the CDR3, the DNA is TGTGCCAGCAGTTCGCCCAGCGGGAGGGCCACCGGGGAGCTGTTTTTT. Full variable domain (rest looked up from reference TRBV28 and TRBJ2-2): DVKVTQSSRYLVKRTGEKVFLECVQDMDHENMFWYRQDPGLGLRLIYFSYDVKMKEKGDIPEGYSVSREKKERFSLILESASTNQTSMYLCASSSPSGRATGELFFGEGSRLTVL.

The rearrangement joins TRBV5-4 to TRBJ1-2; 9 nucleotides line up with TRBD1. Germline trimming cut 4 bases from V and 4 bases from J; bases unmatched to any gene: 20. This CDR3 region has 19 residues. Germline values: CDR1 SGHNT, CDR2 YYREEE (reference sequence). The chain's CDR3 is CASSIPRTGTGQGFYGYTF. In DNA, the CDR3 is TGTGCCAGCAGCATTCCCCGGACAGGCACCGGACAGGGGTTCTATGGCTACACCTTC. The variable domain in full, with the rest retrieved from reference TRBV5-4 and TRBJ1-2, is ETGVTQSPTHLIKTRGQQVTLRCSSQSGHNTVSWYQQALGQGPQFIFQYYREEENGRGNFPPRFSGLQFPNYSSELNVNALELDDSALYLCASSIPRTGTGQGFYGYTFGSGTRLTVV.

The chain joins TRBV5-1 to TRBJ1-1, with D unclear. Deletions cut 3 bases from V and 1 base from J, with 10 bases between. The CDR3 is made up of 14 amino acids. The germline gives CDR1 SGHRS, CDR2 YFSETQ. The CDR3 protein is CASSSGYQNTEAFF. Written as DNA, the CDR3 is TGCGCCAGCAGCTCTGGCTATCAGAACACTGAAGCTTTCTTT. Full variable domain (remainder filled in from reference TRBV5-1 and TRBJ1-1): KAGVTQTPRYLIKTRGQQVTLSCSPISGHRSVSWYQQTPGQGLQFLFEYFSETQRNKGNFPGRFSGRQFSNSRSEMNVSTLELGDSALYLCASSSGYQNTEAFFGQGTRLTVV.

The table lists this clone with a count of one. The rearrangement links TRBV2 to TRBJ1-1, with 10 bases fitting TRBD1. With V trimmed by 6 bases and J by 7 bases, 23 bases remained unmatched. CDR1 SNHLY and CDR2 FYNNEI come from the germline V gene. The CDR3 covers 19 residues. The CDR3 DNA sequence: TGTGCCAGCAGCGGTAAATGGACAGGGGGAATGGGAAAGGGGAATGAAGCTTTCTTT. The encoded protein is CASSGKWTGGMGKGNEAFF.

CDR3 region: CASSLAPQSSGNTIYF. CDR3 nucleotide sequence: TGTGCCAGCAGTTTAGCCCCACAGAGCTCTGGAAACACCATATATTTT. The V gene is TRBV28, the J gene TRBJ1-3; unclear D gene. The CDR3 is 16 residues long. Germline V CDR1 and CDR2: MDHEN, SYDVKM. V was clipped by 2 bases and J by 0 bases, with 11 bases between them.

This clone has just one count. CDR3 sequence: CATSRDLSHTQYF. CDR3 coding DNA: TGTGCCACCAGCAGAGATCTCTCACATACGCAGTATTTT. V is TRBV15 and J is TRBJ2-3; no definite D call. The ends were cut back, 0 bases at V and 7 bases at J, with 8 bases in the middle. Germline-derived CDR1 and CDR2 are LNHNV and YYDKDF (reference sequence). The length of the CDR3 is 13 residues.

Worth noting for this clone: This same CDR3 is encoded by further DNA sequences in the sample. J is TRBJ1-1 and V is TRBV11-2; unclear D gene. CDR3 length: 14 residues. Per the germline V gene, CDR1 is SGHAT and CDR2 is FQNNGV. The V and J ends lost 1 base and 1 base respectively, with 7 bases between them. The DNA for the CDR3 is TGTGCCAGCAGCTTAGTGGCGCCGAACACTGAAGCTTTCTTT. Amino acid sequence: CASSLVAPNTEAFF. Filled out from reference TRBV11-2 and TRBJ1-1, the complete variable domain reads EAGVAQSPRYKIIEKRQSVAFWCNPISGHATLYWYQQILGQGPKLLIQFQNNGVVDDSQLPKDRFSAERLKGVDSTLKIQPAKLEDSAVYLCASSLVAPNTEAFFGQGTRLTVV.

The chain has TRBV6-6 and TRBJ1-3; D is unresolved. Germline-derived CDR1 and CDR2 are MNHNY and SVGAGI (reference sequence). With 7 bases removed from V and 0 bases from J, the gap between germline ends came to 10 bases. The length of the CDR3 is 14 residues. Here the CDR3 reads CASTGGASGNTIYF. The CDR3 bases are TGTGCCAGCACCGGTGGCGCCTCTGGAAACACCATATATTTT.

CDR3 DNA sequence: TGTGCCAGCAAAGGACAGCCGAACACCGGGGAGCTGTTTTTT. It encodes CASKGQPNTGELFF. The chain is built from TRBV6-1 and TRBJ2-2; a possible D gene is TRBD1 (6 bases). V lost 7 bases to trimming and J lost 0 bases, with 9 bases between them. This CDR3 has 14 residues. Germline V gene data show CDR1 as MNHNS and CDR2 as SASEGT.

The chain is built from TRBV2 and TRBJ2-2; D not resolved. The CDR3 has 13 residues. Trimming removed 3 bases from V and 5 bases from J, with 7 bases in between. Germline V gene sequence: CDR1 SNHLY, CDR2 FYNNEI. CDR3 loop: CASSDLITGELFF. The CDR3 bases are TGTGCCAGCAGTGACTTAATAACCGGGGAGCTGTTTTTT.

V is TRBV28 and J is TRBJ1-5, with 12 bases matching TRBD1. Germline CDR1 is MDHEN and CDR2 is SYDVKM. This CDR3 has 17 amino acids. After removal of 10 bases from V and 2 bases from J, the junction contained 12 bases not matched to a gene. CDR3 sequence: CATGDRGRTGGNQPQHF. In DNA form, the CDR3 reads TGTGCCACCGGGGACAGGGGGCGGACCGGGGGCAATCAGCCCCAGCATTTT.

The CDR3 region is CASSTTNEQFF. CDR3 nucleotide sequence: TGTGCCAGCAGTACCACGAATGAGCAGTTCTTC. The rearrangement joins TRBV28 to TRBJ2-1, with D hard to call. Germline lookup yields CDR1 MDHEN and CDR2 SYDVKM. V dropped 5 bases and J dropped 7 bases, with 6 bases sitting between them. CDR3 length: 11 amino acids.

This rearrangement joins TRBV29-1 to TRBJ2-5, with D maybe TRBD2 (6 bases). Looked up from germline, CDR1 is SQVTM and CDR2 is ANQGSEA. The length of the CDR3 is 12 residues. V gave up 1 base and J gave up 5 bases, with 8 bases separating them. The CDR3 sequence: CSVEGGMETQYF. CDR3 coding DNA: TGCAGCGTTGAAGGCGGGATGGAGACCCAGTACTTC. The full variable domain, rest sourced from reference TRBV29-1 and TRBJ2-5, is SAVISQKPSRDICQRGTSLTIQCQVDSQVTMMFWYRQQPGQSLTLIATANQGSEATYESGFVIDKFPISRPNLTFSTLTVSNMSPEDSSIYLCSVEGGMETQYFGPGTRLLVL.

V is TRBV5-4 and J is TRBJ2-7; D perhaps matches TRBD2 (5 bases). Trimming stripped 4 bases from V and 1 base from J, with 15 bases between. The CDR3 contains 15 residues. Germline CDR1 reads SGHNT; CDR2 reads YYREEE (reference sequence). Here the CDR3 DNA reads TGTGCCAGCAGCCCCGGAGGACCGACTTCCTACGAGCAGTACTTC. It specifies CASSPGGPTSYEQYF.